The sequence of this TCR beta chain was determined in a study of blood T cells in healthy people across ages (dated by TCRdb to the mid-2010s). Notes on the research overall: In model experiments, template switching captured about one uniquely barcoded TCR beta cDNA molecule for every two T cells. The study measured age-related changes in TCR beta repertoire diversity using deep sequencing normalized with unique cDNA molecular identifiers. Donors were grouped into four age groups: young (average about 15 years), middle-aged (roughly 38), aged (around 60) and long-lived (82). Donors of different ages were randomly distributed across sequencing lanes to avoid experimental bias. Two additional independent replicas of 1 million unique cDNA reads from the same blood draw were analyzed for two donors (one aged 18 to 30 and one aged 80 or older). Study-wide findings and limitations: As age increased, observed TCR beta diversity per million T cells dropped in a roughly linear way, and a significant reduction was already evident by age approximately 40. Compared with the aged group, the long-lived group had more naive CD4+ T cells, fewer expanded clones and increased TCR diversity, a pattern suggesting age selection. Because donor CMV infection status was unknown, age-related changes in expanded clonotypes were potentially confounded. A strong correlation was found between observed TCR beta diversity and the percentage of naive T cells measured by flow cytometry. Because profiling used bulk unsorted PBMCs, naive and antigen-experienced compartments could not be compared conclusively. Estimates of total diversity based on one million sequenced T cells were regarded as lower bounds and as underestimates.

To note about this clonotype: Its antigen has not been determined. One junction end disagrees with the germline gene, perhaps due to a read error.

The donors were 40 or so Caucasian individuals from Russia, aged about 6 to 95 years, who were systemically healthy. Each donor gave approximately 9.3 milliliters of peripheral blood, collected into EDTA-treated Vacutainer tubes. Ficoll-Paque density-gradient centrifugation was used to isolate PBMCs, with at least 7 million per sample. Trizol reagent was used to extract total RNA from the PBMCs, yielding at least 6 micrograms per sample. For every donor, flow cytometry on a PBMC aliquot measured the percentage of naive CD45RAhigh/CD27high T cells. Library method: 5' RACE. The second PCR ran for about 7 to 11 cycles and used a J-beta primer mix along with a sample-barcoded 5' primer. A template-switch 5' adaptor carrying 12 random nucleotides introduced a unique molecular identifier onto each TCR beta cDNA molecule. Each sample yielded at least 2.5 million CDR3-containing paired-end reads. The Mint cDNA synthesis kit, primed by a TRBC-specific oligonucleotide, was used to synthesize first-strand cDNA from all RNA. Following uracil-DNA glycosylase treatment, all cDNA underwent a first 18-cycle PCR with the universal primers M1SS and BC2_uni_R. The paper's data handling went like this. For normalization, 1 million high-quality reads were randomly selected from each sample, with every read carrying a distinct molecular identifier. Reads with shared molecular identifiers were discarded instead of being binned into consensus sequences. MiTCR, set to a Q25 quality threshold and the strictest error-elimination algorithm, was used for CDR3 identification, clonotype clustering and error correction. Lower-bound total TCR beta diversity was estimated with a nonparametric unseen species model using Euler transformation. Starting from the raw public reads, TCRdb applied fastp trimming at Q25, assembled clones with MiXCR and retained in-frame beta chains. Rows are unified per CDR3 protein, each entry keeping the most common DNA and genes. These V and J calls derive from TCRdb rather than the authors' analysis. This sample comprises over 1,500,000 distinct CDR3 sequences, 39% of them detected only once. The ten largest clones take up around 23% of the sample.

Inclusive of the bounding cysteine and phenylalanine, the CDR3 is 17 residues long. The CDR3 DNA has 51 bases and is translated from base 1. CDR1 and CDR2 are read off the germline V gene as MDHEN and SYDVKM. The chain is assembled from TRBV28 and TRBJ2-6; 9 central nucleotides agree with TRBD2. The TCR was taken from a human donor in good health. The sequencing input was blood. The CDR3 protein is CASSPERGAIGANALTF. The nucleotide sequence reads as follows: TGTGCCAGCAGTCCGGAGCGGGGGGCTATTGGGGCCAACGCCCTGACTTTC.